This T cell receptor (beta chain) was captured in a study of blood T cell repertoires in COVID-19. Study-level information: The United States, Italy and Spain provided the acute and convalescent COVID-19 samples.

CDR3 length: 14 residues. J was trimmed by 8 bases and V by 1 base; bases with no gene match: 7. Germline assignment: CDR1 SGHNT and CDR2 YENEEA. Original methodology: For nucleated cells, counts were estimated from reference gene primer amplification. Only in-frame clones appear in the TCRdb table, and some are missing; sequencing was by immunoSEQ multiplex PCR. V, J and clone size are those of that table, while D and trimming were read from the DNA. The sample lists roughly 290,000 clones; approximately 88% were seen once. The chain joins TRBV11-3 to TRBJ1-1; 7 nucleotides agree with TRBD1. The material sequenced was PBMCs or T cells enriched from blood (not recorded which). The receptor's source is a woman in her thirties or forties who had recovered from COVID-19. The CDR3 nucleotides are TGTGCCAGCAGCTTAGGAGGAGGGGGCGGCGAAGCTTTCTTT. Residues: CASSLGGGGGEAFF.